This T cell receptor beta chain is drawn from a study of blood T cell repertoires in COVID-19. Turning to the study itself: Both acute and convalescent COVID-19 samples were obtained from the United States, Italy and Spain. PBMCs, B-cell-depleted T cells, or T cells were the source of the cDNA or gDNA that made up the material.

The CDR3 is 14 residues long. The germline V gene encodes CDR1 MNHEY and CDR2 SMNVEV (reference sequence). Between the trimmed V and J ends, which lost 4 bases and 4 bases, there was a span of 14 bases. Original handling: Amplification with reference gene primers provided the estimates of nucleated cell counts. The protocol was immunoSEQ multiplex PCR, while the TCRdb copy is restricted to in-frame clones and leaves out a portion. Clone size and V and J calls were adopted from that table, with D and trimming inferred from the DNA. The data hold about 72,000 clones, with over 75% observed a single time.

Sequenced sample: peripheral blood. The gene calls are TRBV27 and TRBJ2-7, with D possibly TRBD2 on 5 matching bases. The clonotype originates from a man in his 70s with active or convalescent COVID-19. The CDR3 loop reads CASSSGIKRYEQYF. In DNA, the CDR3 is TGTGCCAGCAGTTCGGGGATTAAACGGTACGAGCAGTACTTC.